This TCR beta chain emerged from a study of cytomegalovirus exposure and HLA in healthy donors. Researchers ran the PCR with 60 Vbeta and 13 Jbeta primers. TCRdb's copy holds only in-frame clones and misses some; the assay was immunoSEQ multiplex PCR. The sample lists 150,000 or so clones; roughly 70% were seen once. The donors gave bone marrow, and they were healthy. In nominal health when sampled, donors likely had unrecorded immune exposures nonetheless. V was clipped by 2 bases and J by 3 bases, with 17 bases between them. Looked up from germline, CDR1 is MNHEY and CDR2 is SMNVEV (reference sequence). The CDR3 covers 16 residues. With regard to this clone: Its antigen is unknown.

Whole-study findings and limits: Productive status was seen about 87% or about 30% of the time for most TCR beta V segments in an earlier analysis. HLA alleles were associated with fewer than 20,000 TCR beta sequences in a later analysis at 0.05 false discovery rate.

Sequencing was performed on PBMCs. The source of this sequence is a man aged 25 to 40 in good health and CMV-seronegative. This rearrangement joins TRBV27 to TRBJ2-7; maybe TRBD2 (5 bases). DNA of the CDR3: TGTGCCAGCAGTTTACACGGGATAGGCGGAGTCTACGAGCAGTACTTC. Translation: CASSLHGIGGVYEQYF.